Sequencing of this T cell receptor beta chain was carried out in a study of early T cells in non-severe SARS-CoV-2 infection. Study background: Sequencing of unsorted whole blood was done on bulk RNA, leaving chains unpaired.

As to this clonotype: The target antigen is unknown.

Individually, cDNA molecules had unique molecular identifiers attached to them. One entry per CDR3 protein, called by TCRdb with MiXCR from the 5' RACE reads. This table has 100,000 to 140,000 distinct CDR3 sequences, 8.5% to 14% appearing once. Study findings and constraints: Missing private and CD4 specificities, VDJdb matching favored anti-spike CD8 responses.

The J segment lost 7 bases and the V segment lost 6 bases, leaving 10 bases of the junction unmatched. Germline loops: CDR1 SSHAT, CDR2 FNYEAQ (reference sequence). This CDR3 is built from 14 residues. Sequenced sample: whole blood. J is TRBJ1-1 and V is TRBV7-7; 8 bases agree with TRBD1. The TCR comes from an adult who was a healthcare worker with PCR-confirmed SARS-CoV-2 infection or an uninfected control (not recorded which). CDR3 coding DNA: TGTGCCAGCAGTCCGGACAGGGAAATAGATGAAGCTTTCTTT. It encodes CASSPDREIDEAFF.